The 3 T cell receptor beta chains given below trace back to one sample, sequenced in a study of shared clonotypes between healthy human individuals. Naive CD8 cells were CD45RO-negative, positively selected for CCR7, excluding terminally differentiated effector memory CD45RA+ cells. Clones were sequenced by immunoSEQ multiplex PCR, and TCRdb holds only the in-frame ones, with some missing. This sample yields just over 2,000,000 clones, of which roughly 94% are seen a single time; more than 0.95% belongs to the top ten. The sample consisted of naive CD8+ T cells sorted from blood. The receptors derive from a man aged 18 to 35 in good health.

This chain joins TRBV15 and TRBJ2-7; weak D call: TRBD2 (6 bases). Germline CDR1 LNHNV, CDR2 YYDKDF (reference sequence). The germline V and J ends were trimmed by 5 bases and 7 bases, with 15 bases remaining between them. This CDR3 comprises 13 residues. CDR3 loop: CATSQLAGWEQYF. CDR3 in DNA: TGTGCCACCAGCCAACTTGCGGGGTGGGAGCAGTACTTC.

This sequence joins TRBV5-1 and TRBJ2-1; TRBD1 aligns across 7 bases. This CDR3 has 15 residues. V shed 0 bases, J shed 5 bases, and the junction held 5 bases outside the gene matches. Germline V lookup: CDR1 SGHRS, CDR2 YFSETQ. The CDR3, as DNA: TGCGCCAGCAGCTTGGAATACAGGGGAGACAATGAGCAGTTCTTC. Encoded protein: CASSLEYRGDNEQFF.

The chain combines TRBV6-5 with TRBJ2-7, with 7 positions matching TRBD2. This CDR3 region has 16 residues. The germline V gene has CDR1 MNHEY and CDR2 SVGAGI. The junction had 8 bases not matched to a gene; V was cut back by 0 bases and J by 3 bases. The chain's CDR3 is CASSYSAGEDLYEQYF. CDR3 nucleotides: TGTGCCAGCAGTTACTCTGCGGGAGAGGACCTCTACGAGCAGTACTTC.